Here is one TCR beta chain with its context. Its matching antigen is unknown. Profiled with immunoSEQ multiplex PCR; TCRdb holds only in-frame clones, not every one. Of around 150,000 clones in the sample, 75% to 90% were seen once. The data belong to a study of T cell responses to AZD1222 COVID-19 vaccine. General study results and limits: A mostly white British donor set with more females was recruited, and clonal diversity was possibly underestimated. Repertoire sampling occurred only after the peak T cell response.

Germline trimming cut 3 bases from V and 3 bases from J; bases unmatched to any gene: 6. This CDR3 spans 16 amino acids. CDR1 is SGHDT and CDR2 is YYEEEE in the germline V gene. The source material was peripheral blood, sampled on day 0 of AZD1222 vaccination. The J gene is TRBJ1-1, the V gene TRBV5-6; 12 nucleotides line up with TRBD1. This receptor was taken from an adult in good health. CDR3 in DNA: TGTGCCAGCAGCTCCCGGGACAGGGGGCTCGACACTGAAGCTTTCTTT. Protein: CASSSRDRGLDTEAFF.